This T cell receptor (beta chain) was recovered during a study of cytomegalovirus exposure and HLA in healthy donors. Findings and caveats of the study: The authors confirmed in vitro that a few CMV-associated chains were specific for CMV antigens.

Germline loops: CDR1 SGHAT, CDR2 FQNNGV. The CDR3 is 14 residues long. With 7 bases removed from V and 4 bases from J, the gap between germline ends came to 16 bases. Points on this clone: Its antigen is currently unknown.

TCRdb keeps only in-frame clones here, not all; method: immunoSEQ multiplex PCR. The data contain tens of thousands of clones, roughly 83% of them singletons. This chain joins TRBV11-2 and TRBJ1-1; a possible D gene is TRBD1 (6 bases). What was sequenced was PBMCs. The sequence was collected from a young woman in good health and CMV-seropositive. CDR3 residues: CASISNRDGTEAFF. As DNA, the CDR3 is TGTGCCAGCATCAGCAACAGGGATGGCACTGAAGCTTTCTTT.